These 8 T cell receptor beta chains came from one sample sequenced in a study of chemoradiotherapy in HPV16-positive cancers. Sequencing was performed with immunoSEQ multiplex PCR; in TCRdb, only in-frame clones are kept and a portion is missing. The sample carries roughly 25,000 clones, approximately 94% recorded once. This specimen was taken from a patient who underwent chemoradiotherapy. The receptors stem from a human donor with HPV-associated anogenital cancer.

The chain joins TRBV28 to TRBJ2-1; D tentatively reads TRBD1 or TRBD2 (5 bases each). CDR1 and CDR2 (germline): MDHEN, SYDVKM. The CDR3 loop spans 18 amino acids. Between the trimmed V and J ends, which lost 3 bases and 6 bases, there was a span of 24 bases. The DNA of the CDR3 is TGTGCCAGCAGTTTTCTCGGAGCGGACACCAGAATTTCCAATGAGCAGTTCTTC. Translating gives CASSFLGADTRISNEQFF.

The chain couples TRBV23-1 to TRBJ2-7; D is perhaps TRBD2 (7 bases). TRBV23-1 has ORF status, its function being uncertain. This CDR3 region has 14 residues. Trimming cost V 9 bases and J 7 bases, with 22 bases left between them. The DNA for the CDR3 is TGCGCCAGTCAAACAACGCGGGGGCCGTGGGAGCAGTACTTC. Encoded protein: CASQTTRGPWEQYF.

The V call is TRBV7-2, the J call TRBJ2-3, with 9 bases that match TRBD2. With V trimmed by 6 bases and J by 5 bases, 6 bases remained unmatched. Germline V gene lookup returns CDR1 SGHTA and CDR2 FQGNSA. This CDR3 region has 14 residues. The CDR3 spells CASSAGLAKDTQYF. The CDR3 DNA reads TGTGCCAGCAGTGCGGGACTAGCAAAAGATACGCAGTATTTT.

The chain combines TRBV6-1 with TRBJ1-6, with 8 bases that match TRBD1. Germline CDR1 and CDR2: MNHNS and SASEGT. The CDR3 sequence is 16 residues long. Losses at the gene ends were 1 base for V and 7 bases for J; bases not matched to a gene: 6. The CDR3 loop reads CASSEGTGYQNSPLHF. The CDR3, as DNA: TGTGCCAGCAGTGAAGGGACAGGGTATCAGAATTCACCCCTCCACTTT.

This chain joins TRBV11-1 and TRBJ2-5, with 7 bases fitting TRBD1. The germline V gene has CDR1 SGHAT and CDR2 FQDESV (reference sequence). The ends lost 5 bases at V and 3 bases at J; junction bases unmatched: 6. This CDR3 is built from 14 residues. The CDR3 loop is CASSRNRGEETQYF. The CDR3 nucleotides are TGTGCCAGCAGCCGGAACAGGGGAGAAGAGACCCAGTACTTC.

The chain employs TRBV30 and TRBJ2-7, with D hard to call. CDR1 is GTSNPN, CDR2 SVGIG, per germline (reference sequence). V shed 2 bases and J shed 4 bases, with 9 bases lying between them. The CDR3 is 12 residues long. The chain's CDR3 is CAWSYEPYEQYF. CDR3 sequence (DNA): TGTGCCTGGAGTTACGAGCCTTACGAGCAGTACTTC.

This clone was seen only once. The chain is built from TRBV19 and TRBJ2-7; 10 nucleotides match TRBD1. The CDR3 spans 14 residues. V lost 6 bases to trimming and J lost 7 bases; unmatched junction nucleotides: 9. Germline V gives CDR1 LNHDA, CDR2 SQIVND (reference sequence). This CDR3 reads CASSPGTGAREQYF. DNA for the CDR3: TGTGCCAGTAGCCCCGGGACAGGGGCTCGAGAGCAGTACTTC.

The V and J genes are TRBV19 and TRBJ1-3; no clear D. The V end was cut by 3 bases, the J end by 0 bases, with 12 bases between. This CDR3 has 16 amino acids. Germline V CDR1 and CDR2: LNHDA, SQIVND (reference sequence). In DNA, the CDR3 is TGTGCCAGTAGTATGTCCGGCGCCATCTCTGGAAACACCATATATTTT. Translated, it gives CASSMSGAISGNTIYF.